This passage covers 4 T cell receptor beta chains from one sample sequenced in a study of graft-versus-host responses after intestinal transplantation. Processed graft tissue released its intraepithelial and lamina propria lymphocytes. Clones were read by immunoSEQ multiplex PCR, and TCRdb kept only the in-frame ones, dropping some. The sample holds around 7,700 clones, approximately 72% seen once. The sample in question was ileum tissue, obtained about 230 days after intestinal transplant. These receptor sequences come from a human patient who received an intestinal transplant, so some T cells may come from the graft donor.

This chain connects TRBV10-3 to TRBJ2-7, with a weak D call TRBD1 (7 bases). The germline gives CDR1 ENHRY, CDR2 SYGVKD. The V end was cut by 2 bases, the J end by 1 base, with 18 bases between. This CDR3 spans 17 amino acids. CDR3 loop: CAISEQTGGGWSYEQYF. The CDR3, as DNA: TGTGCCATCAGTGAGCAGACCGGAGGGGGCTGGTCCTACGAGCAGTACTTC.

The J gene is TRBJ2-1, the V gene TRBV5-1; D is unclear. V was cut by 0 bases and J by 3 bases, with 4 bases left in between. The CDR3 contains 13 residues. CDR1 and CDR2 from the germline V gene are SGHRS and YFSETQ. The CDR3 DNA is TGCGCCAGCAGCTTGGTTAGCTACAATGAGCAGTTCTTC. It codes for CASSLVSYNEQFF.

The CDR3 sequence: CASSQEISGRGETQYF. The CDR3 DNA follows: TGTGCCAGCAGCCAAGAGATTAGCGGGAGAGGAGAGACCCAGTACTTC. The chain has TRBV14 and TRBJ2-5; 9 bases match TRBD2. This CDR3 is built from 16 residues. The V segment lost 0 bases and the J segment 4 bases; nucleotides outside the gene matches: 6. In germline, CDR1 is SGHDN, CDR2 FVKESK.

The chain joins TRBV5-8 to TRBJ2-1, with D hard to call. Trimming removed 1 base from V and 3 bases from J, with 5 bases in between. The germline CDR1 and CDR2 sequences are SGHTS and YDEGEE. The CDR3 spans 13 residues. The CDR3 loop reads CASSLQIYNEQFF. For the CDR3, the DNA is TGTGCCAGCAGCTTGCAGATCTACAATGAGCAGTTCTTC. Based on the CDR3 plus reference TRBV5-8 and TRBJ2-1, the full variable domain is EAGVTQSPTHLIKTRGQQATLRCSPISGHTSVYWYQQALGLGLQFLLWYDEGEERNRGNFPPRFSGRQFPNYSSELNVNALELEDSALYLCASSLQIYNEQFFGPGTRLTVL.